The 2 T cell receptor beta chains presented below share a single source sample, sequenced in a study of T cells in Graves' hyperthyroidism and ophthalmopathy. Researchers amplified the TCR beta CDR3 regions from RNA transcripts. First-round RT-PCR of the TCR CDR3 relied on the HTBI primer set. TCRdb called the multiplex PCR reads again in MiXCR, with one record for every CDR3 protein. The sample lists around 300,000 distinct CDR3 sequences; roughly 15% were seen once. The sample was blood. The receptors originated from a middle-aged woman with Graves' hyperthyroidism.

This clonotype occurred many times. The rearrangement links TRBV5-1 to TRBJ2-7; D is possibly TRBD1 or TRBD2 (6 bases each). Germline lookup yields CDR1 SGHRS and CDR2 YFSETQ. The CDR3 is 15 amino acids. The V gene lost 4 bases and the J gene lost 4 bases, with 18 bases spanning the gap. DNA of the CDR3: TGCGCCAGCAGCGACGAGGGGGACTCGAGATACGAGCAGTACTTC. Encoded protein: CASSDEGDSRYEQYF.

This clonotype was seen many times. This chain links TRBV5-6 with TRBJ1-1; possibly TRBD1 for D (5 bases). The CDR3 runs to 19 residues. The ends were cut back, 2 bases at V and 6 bases at J, with 29 bases in the middle. Germline loops: CDR1 SGHDT, CDR2 YYEEEE. DNA for the CDR3: TGTGCCAGCAGCTTTAGCCTCATCCTTAGGACCGTGGGGGAGCCTGAAGCTTTCTTT. The encoded protein is CASSFSLILRTVGEPEAFF.